These 10 T cell receptor beta chains were sequenced from one sample in a study of cytomegalovirus exposure and HLA in healthy donors. A multiplex PCR was run with 60 Vbeta primers and 13 Jbeta primers. Produced via immunoSEQ multiplex PCR; TCRdb's table is partial and in-frame only. The data hold fewer than 250,000 clones, with 87% observed a single time. The source material was PBMCs. All receptors derive from a man between 25 and 39 years old in good health and CMV-seronegative.

This clone was detected a few times. J is TRBJ1-1 and V is TRBV7-9, with 8 bases lining up with TRBD1. V shed 5 bases and J 5 bases; nucleotides not matched to a gene: 13. The germline V gene has CDR1 SEHNR and CDR2 FQNEAQ (reference sequence). There are 16 residues in the CDR3. The CDR3 spells CASSLQDQGARTEAFF. In DNA, the CDR3 is TGTGCCAGCAGCCTCCAAGACCAGGGGGCCCGGACTGAAGCTTTCTTT.

The gene calls are TRBV2 and TRBJ1-4, with D unclear. The germline V gene has CDR1 SNHLY and CDR2 FYNNEI. The CDR3 has 15 amino acids. Deletions cut 6 bases from V and 3 bases from J, with 14 bases between. CDR3 protein: CASSLLRVANEKLFF. CDR3 DNA sequence: TGTGCCAGCAGCCTCCTCCGCGTGGCTAATGAAAAACTGTTTTTT.

In regard to this clone: One junction end disagrees with the germline gene, perhaps due to a read error. J is TRBJ2-7 and V is TRBV10-3; D is unclear. The CDR3 loop spans 16 amino acids. Germline-derived CDR1 and CDR2 are ENHRY and SYGVKD. The CDR3 loop reads CATSDPSVRGNYEQYF. The CDR3 coding sequence is TGTGCCACCAGTGACCCGTCAGTAAGAGGTAACTACGAGCAGTACTTC.

The chain couples TRBV18 to TRBJ2-1; 8 nucleotides line up with TRBD2. Germline V CDR1 and CDR2: KGHSH, LQKENI. The CDR3 consists of 13 residues. Trimming at V came to 3 bases and at J to 9 bases, leaving 4 bases not matched to a gene. The chain's CDR3 is CASSPGTRGEQFF. CDR3 coding DNA: TGTGCCAGCTCACCCGGGACTAGAGGTGAGCAGTTCTTC.

This chain links TRBV19 with TRBJ2-7; 7 bases are a match to TRBD2. This CDR3 region has 16 residues. CDR1 and CDR2 (germline): LNHDA, SQIVND (reference sequence). The trim removed 4 bases at V and 0 bases at J, leaving 9 bases unmatched. The CDR3 is CASSTSLAGDSYEQYF. In nucleotides, the CDR3 is TGTGCCAGTAGTACCTCTTTGGCGGGGGACTCCTACGAGCAGTACTTC.

This clone is a singleton in its sample. This CDR3 reads CASSRRTDYGYTF. The DNA of the CDR3 is TGTGCCAGCAGCCGACGAACAGACTATGGCTACACCTTC. The chain has TRBV4-2 and TRBJ1-2; D gene uncertain. Germline CDR1 and CDR2: LGHNA and YNFKEQ. This CDR3 comprises 13 residues. With 4 bases removed from V and 3 bases from J, the gap between germline ends came to 9 bases.

This clone was seen once. The V and J genes are TRBV5-1 and TRBJ2-3; TRBD2 agrees at 12 bases. There are 16 residues in the CDR3. Germline V gene sequence: CDR1 SGHRS, CDR2 YFSETQ. V dropped 4 bases and J dropped 5; count of bases not matched to a gene: 8. This CDR3 reads CASSKTSGGHKDTQYF. As DNA, the CDR3 is TGCGCCAGCAGCAAAACTAGCGGGGGGCATAAAGATACGCAGTATTTT. Variable domain in full (rest from reference TRBV5-1 and TRBJ2-3): KAGVTQTPRYLIKTRGQQVTLSCSPISGHRSVSWYQQTPGQGLQFLFEYFSETQRNKGNFPGRFSGRQFSNSRSEMNVSTLELGDSALYLCASSKTSGGHKDTQYFGPGTRLTVL.

The CDR3 sequence: CASSPSGRASFYEQYF. The CDR3 DNA reads TGTGCCAGCAGCCCAAGCGGGAGGGCCTCCTTCTACGAGCAGTACTTC. The chain carries TRBV11-3 and TRBJ2-7, with 10 bases lining up with TRBD2. The CDR3 length is 16 residues. CDR1 and CDR2 from the germline V gene are SGHNT and YENEEA. The ends lost 5 bases at V and 3 bases at J; junction bases unmatched: 10.

This sequence joins TRBV2 and TRBJ1-1; TRBD1 matches 7 bases. V lost 4 bases, J lost 1 base, and 3 bases stayed unmatched. CDR1 is SNHLY and CDR2 is FYNNEI in the germline V gene. This CDR3 has 14 residues. The CDR3 spells CASSGDRRNTEAFF. DNA of the CDR3: TGTGCCAGCAGTGGGGACAGAAGGAACACTGAAGCTTTCTTT.

The sample holds a few counts of this clone. This rearrangement joins TRBV16 to TRBJ1-1, with no clear D. The CDR3 is 15 residues long. V dropped 2 bases and J dropped 1 base, with 11 bases sitting between them. Germline V gives CDR1 KGHSY, CDR2 FQNENV. The CDR3 DNA follows: TGTGCCAGCAGCCAAATTACGCCCGGGAACACTGAAGCTTTCTTT. This sequence encodes CASSQITPGNTEAFF.